These T cell receptor beta chains were read from a single sample in a study of cytomegalovirus exposure and HLA in healthy donors. Profiled with immunoSEQ multiplex PCR; TCRdb holds only in-frame clones, not every one. The sample consists of a few hundred thousand clones, 75% of them appearing once. Sequencing used PBMCs. These receptors were collected from a woman aged 30 to 39 in good health and CMV-seronegative. Both conserved end residues are trimmed from each CDR3.

V: TRBV19; CDR3: ASSIGSGETQY
V: TRBV5-1; CDR3: ASSLAGENHEQY
V: TRBV2; CDR3: ASKQGLADIQY
V: TRBV5-8; CDR3: ASRIIGPGVNYGYT
V: TRBV19; CDR3: ASSIIAGLEGNTIY
V: TRBV7-9; CDR3: ASSLPDRGDNEQY
V: TRBV27; CDR3: ASSSSVGQPQH
V: TRBV6-1; CDR3: ASSRDRVAEAF
V: TRBV21-1; CDR3: ASSKRNRTYEQY
V: TRBV15; CDR3: ATSRDYGTADGYT
V: TRBV5-1; CDR3: ASSLGSVPGELF
V: TRBV10-3; CDR3: AISQTPGASGNTIY
V: TRBV2; CDR3: ASSLEGADQPQH
V: TRBV6-1; CDR3: ASMGQVANEQF
V: TRBV4-2; CDR3: ASSPLDGTGGLGETQY
V: TRBV27; CDR3: ASSLSGGYEQY
V: TRBV5-6; CDR3: ASSPPRLGTAQLTDTQY
V: TRBV4-2; CDR3: ASSQVAGGSYEQY
V: TRBV6-1; CDR3: ASRGTGLHQPQH
V: TRBV18; CDR3: ASSRGPGEQY
V: TRBV5-1; CDR3: ASSLDGFNTEAF
V: TRBV6-1; CDR3: ATIPSRQMSEAF
V: TRBV29-1; CDR3: SVGENMNTEAF
V: TRBV9; CDR3: ASSSGQGELEAF
V: TRBV6-1; CDR3: ASSWTFQETQY
V: TRBV5-6; CDR3: ASSPDRSYGYT
V: TRBV7-3; CDR3: ASSPSSGETQY
V: TRBV7-9; CDR3: ASSHKGGERSGEISEQY
V: TRBV7-3; CDR3: ASSSTFDSTNTEAF
V: TRBV19; CDR3: ASSATEFGGELF
V: TRBV2; CDR3: ASLLARHSTDTQY
V: TRBV10-3; CDR3: AISASGQGTGELF
V: TRBV5-1; CDR3: ASSLDLAGGYTGELF
V: TRBV30; CDR3: AWSVTSGVRPRELF
V: TRBV9; CDR3: ASSVGLAGTPYEQY
V: TRBV4-1; CDR3: ASSQYVLVRGYT
V: TRBV27; CDR3: ASSFSASGYEQY
V: TRBV15; CDR3: ATSRDKGAGSPLH
V: TRBV4-1; CDR3: ASSQPESTGPNEKLF